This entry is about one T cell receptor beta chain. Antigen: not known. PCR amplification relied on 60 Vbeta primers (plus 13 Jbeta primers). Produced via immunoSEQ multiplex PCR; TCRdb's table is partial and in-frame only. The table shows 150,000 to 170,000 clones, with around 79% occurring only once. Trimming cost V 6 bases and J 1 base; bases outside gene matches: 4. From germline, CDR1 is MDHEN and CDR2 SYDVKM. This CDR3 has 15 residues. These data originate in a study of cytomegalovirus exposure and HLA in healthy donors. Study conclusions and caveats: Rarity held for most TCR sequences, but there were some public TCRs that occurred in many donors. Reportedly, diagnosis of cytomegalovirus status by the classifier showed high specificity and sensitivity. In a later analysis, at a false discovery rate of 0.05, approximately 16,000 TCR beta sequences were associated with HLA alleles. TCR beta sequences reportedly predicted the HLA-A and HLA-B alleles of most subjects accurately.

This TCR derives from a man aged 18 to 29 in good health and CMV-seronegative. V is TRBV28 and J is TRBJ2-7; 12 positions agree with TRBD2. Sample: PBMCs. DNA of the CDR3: TGTGCCAGCAGACAAGGACTAGCGGGATCCTACGAGCAGTACTTC. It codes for CASRQGLAGSYEQYF. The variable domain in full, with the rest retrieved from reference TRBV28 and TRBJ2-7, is DVKVTQSSRYLVKRTGEKVFLECVQDMDHENMFWYRQDPGLGLRLIYFSYDVKMKEKGDIPEGYSVSREKKERFSLILESASTNQTSMYLCASRQGLAGSYEQYFGPGTRLTVT.